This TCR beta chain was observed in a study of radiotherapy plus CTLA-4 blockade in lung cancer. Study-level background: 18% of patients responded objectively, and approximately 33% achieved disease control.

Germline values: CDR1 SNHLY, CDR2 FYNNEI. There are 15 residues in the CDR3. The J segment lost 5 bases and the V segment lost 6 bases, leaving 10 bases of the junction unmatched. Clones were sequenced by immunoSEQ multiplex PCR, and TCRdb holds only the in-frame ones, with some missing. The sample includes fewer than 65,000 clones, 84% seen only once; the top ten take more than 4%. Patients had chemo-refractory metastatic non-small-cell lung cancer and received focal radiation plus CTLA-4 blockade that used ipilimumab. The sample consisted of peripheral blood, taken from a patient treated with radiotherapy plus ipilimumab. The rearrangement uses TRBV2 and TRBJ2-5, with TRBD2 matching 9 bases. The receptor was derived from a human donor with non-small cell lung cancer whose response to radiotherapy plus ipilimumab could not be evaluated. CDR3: CASSVLAGEKETQYF. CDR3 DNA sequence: TGTGCCAGCAGCGTTTTAGCGGGAGAGAAGGAGACCCAGTACTTC.